Presented here are 15 T cell receptor beta chains from one specimen sequenced in a study of T cell clones after liver transplantation. Only in-frame clones appear in the TCRdb table, and some are missing; sequencing was by immunoSEQ multiplex PCR. This table has 8,500 to 10,000 clones, about 78% appearing once. The specimen was CD8+ T cells from blood, collected at the 22-month timepoint. The receptors come from a human patient who received a liver transplant. Some of these T cells may belong to the graft donor.

J is TRBJ1-1 and V is TRBV7-3, with a tentative D call TRBD1 (6 bases). The CDR3 is 14 amino acids. Trimming cost V 5 bases and J 4 bases, with 14 bases left between them. Germline V gene sequence: CDR1 SGHTA, CDR2 FQGTGA. CDR3 region: CASSPSRGATEAFF. The CDR3 DNA reads as TGTGCCAGCAGCCCGAGCAGGGGTGCCACTGAAGCTTTCTTT.

The chain is built from TRBV27 and TRBJ2-7, with unresolved D. The CDR3 runs 13 residues. In germline, CDR1 is MNHEY, CDR2 SMNVEV (reference sequence). V shed 5 bases and J shed 3 bases, with 11 bases lying between them. The CDR3 spells CASSLSLGYEQYF. CDR3 in DNA: TGTGCCAGCAGTCTAAGTTTGGGCTACGAGCAGTACTTC.

Only a few counts were recorded for this clone. This chain links TRBV7-9 with TRBJ2-5; D not resolved. V was clipped by 5 bases and J by 9 bases, with 13 bases between them. Germline-derived CDR1 and CDR2 are SEHNR and FQNEAQ (reference sequence). The CDR3 is 12 residues long. This chain's CDR3 is CASSDRLQAQYF. CDR3 DNA: TGTGCCAGCAGCGACCGCCTGCAGGCCCAGTACTTC.

This chain uses TRBV2 with TRBJ1-5; TRBD1 matches 9 bases. The CDR3 is 14 residues long. V lost 6 bases, J lost 7 bases, and 7 bases stayed unmatched. Looked up from germline, CDR1 is SNHLY and CDR2 is FYNNEI. DNA of the CDR3: TGTGCCAGCAGGGAGGGGACAGGGCGACAGCCCCAGCATTTT. Encoded protein: CASREGTGRQPQHF.

V and J are TRBV27 and TRBJ1-5; tentative D call: TRBD1 (6 bases). The V end was cut by 7 bases, the J end by 2 bases, with 21 bases between. The CDR3 is made up of 17 amino acids. CDR1 is MNHEY, CDR2 SMNVEV, per germline (reference sequence). In DNA, the CDR3 is TGTGCCAGCACCAAAGTCGGGGGCCGGTTTCGCAATCAGCCCCAGCATTTT. It is translated as CASTKVGGRFRNQPQHF.

The chain recombines TRBV7-6 with TRBJ1-1; D is unclear. The CDR3 runs to 13 residues. Germline loops: CDR1 SGHVS, CDR2 FNYEAQ. Trimming pared 1 base from V and 1 base from J, leaving 4 bases between. CDR3 sequence (DNA): TGTGCCAGCAGCTTAGATCCGAACACTGAAGCTTTCTTT. This encodes CASSLDPNTEAFF.

This clone was observed once. The CDR3 coding sequence is TGTGCCAGCAGCCTTAGGGGCGGGCGTGGCACAGATACGCAGTATTTT. This encodes CASSLRGGRGTDTQYF. The V call is TRBV27, the J call TRBJ2-3; D is tentatively TRBD1 or TRBD2 (5 bases each). The CDR3 covers 16 residues. Trimming removed 6 bases from V and 1 base from J, with 17 bases in between. The V gene's germline CDR1 is MNHEY and CDR2 SMNVEV (reference sequence).

This clone is medium-sized in the sample. The chain uses TRBV4-2 and TRBJ2-3; TRBD2 agrees at 9 bases. V gave up 0 bases and J gave up 5 bases; unmatched junction bases: 12. Germline CDR1 reads LGHNA; CDR2 reads YNFKEQ. The CDR3 consists of 18 residues. CDR3 DNA: TGTGCCAGCAGCCAAGATCTGGGAACGCGGGAGGGGGGAGATACGCAGTATTTT. Translated: CASSQDLGTREGGDTQYF.

This chain uses TRBV27 with TRBJ1-2; possible D gene TRBD1, 6 bases. The V gene lost 5 bases and the J gene lost 4 bases, with 17 bases spanning the gap. CDR1 and CDR2 (germline): MNHEY, SMNVEV (reference sequence). This CDR3 contains 15 residues. The DNA of the CDR3 is TGTGCCAGCAGTGTGGCCCGGGACATAGGCTATGGCTACACCTTC. It is translated as CASSVARDIGYGYTF.

The chain links TRBV5-6 to TRBJ1-5; 7 bases map to TRBD1. The CDR3 length is 14 residues. Germline CDR1 reads SGHDT; CDR2 reads YYEEEE. V was pared by 4 bases and J by 4 bases, with 5 bases of the junction left unmatched. The CDR3 DNA reads TGTGCCAGCAGCCATGGGACAGTTAATCAGCCCCAGCATTTT. Translating gives CASSHGTVNQPQHF.

J is TRBJ2-1 and V is TRBV9; TRBD2 matches at 8 bases. Losses at the gene ends were 1 base for V and 10 bases for J; bases not matched to a gene: 7. Germline CDR1 SGDLS, CDR2 YYNGEE. The CDR3 sequence is 14 residues long. The CDR3 is CASSVSGGAREQFF. CDR3 nucleotide sequence: TGTGCCAGCAGCGTATCCGGGGGGGCCAGGGAGCAGTTCTTC.

The rearrangement uses TRBV4-2 and TRBJ2-1; TRBD2 aligns across 9 bases. J gave up 7 bases and V 0 bases, and 4 bases lay outside the gene matches. The CDR3 sequence is 15 residues long. Germline CDR1 reads LGHNA; CDR2 reads YNFKEQ. CDR3 protein: CASSQERLAGNEQFF. The DNA for the CDR3 is TGTGCCAGCAGCCAAGAGCGCCTAGCGGGGAATGAGCAGTTCTTC.

V usage is TRBV4-1 and J usage is TRBJ1-2, with a tentative D call TRBD1 (6 bases). This CDR3 is built from 15 residues. CDR1 and CDR2 from the germline V gene are MGHRA and YSYEKL. Trimming pared 2 bases from V and 4 bases from J, leaving 14 bases between. The CDR3 sequence: CASSQKGGGGYGYTF. The CDR3, as DNA: TGCGCCAGCAGCCAAAAAGGGGGGGGCGGCTATGGCTACACCTTC.

The chain has TRBV14 and TRBJ1-4, with unresolved D. Germline lookup yields CDR1 SGHDN and CDR2 FVKESK. This CDR3 has 16 residues. Trimming removed 1 base from V and 8 bases from J, with 17 bases in between. CDR3 protein: CASSQVPETSGEKLFF. Written as DNA, the CDR3 is TGTGCCAGCAGCCAAGTTCCCGAAACTTCGGGCGAAAAACTGTTTTTT.

As to this clone: Relative to the germline gene, one junction end is altered; a read error may explain this. This chain links TRBV27 with TRBJ1-1; no clear D. There are 13 residues in the CDR3. CDR1 MNHEY and CDR2 SMNVEV come from the germline V gene (reference sequence). The CDR3 DNA reads as TGTGCCAGCAGTTACACAGCGAACACTAAAGCTTTCTTT. Its protein product is CASSYTANTKAFF.